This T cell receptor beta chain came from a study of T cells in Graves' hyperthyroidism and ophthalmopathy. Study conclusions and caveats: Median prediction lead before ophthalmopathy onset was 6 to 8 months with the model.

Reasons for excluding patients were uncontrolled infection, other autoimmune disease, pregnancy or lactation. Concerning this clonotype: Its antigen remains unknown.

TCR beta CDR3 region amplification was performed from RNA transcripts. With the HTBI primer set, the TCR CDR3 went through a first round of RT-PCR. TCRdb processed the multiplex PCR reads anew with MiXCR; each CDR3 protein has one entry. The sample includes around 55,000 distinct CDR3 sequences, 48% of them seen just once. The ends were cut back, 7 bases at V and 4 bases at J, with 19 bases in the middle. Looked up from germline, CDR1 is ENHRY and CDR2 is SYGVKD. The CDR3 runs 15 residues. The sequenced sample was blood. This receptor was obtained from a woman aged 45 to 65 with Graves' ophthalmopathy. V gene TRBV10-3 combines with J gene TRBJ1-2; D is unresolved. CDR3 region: CAITSSRREPYGYTF. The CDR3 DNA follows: TGTGCCATCACCTCTTCCAGGCGCGAGCCCTATGGCTACACCTTC.